The 15 T cell receptor beta chains reported below all come from one sample, sequenced in a study of CD8 T cells in ankylosing spondylitis. TCRdb redid the calling of the 5' RACE reads with MiXCR, one entry per CDR3 protein. The sample contains about 160,000 distinct CDR3 sequences, 9.8% of which appear only once. Sequenced: blood, either unsorted or a sorted T cell fraction (not recorded which). The receptors here all came from a female donor with ankylosing spondylitis or in good health (not recorded which).

The DNA for the CDR3 is TGTGCCAGCAGCCTAAGGGCGTCAGAAGCTTTCTTT. Amino acids: CASSLRASEAFF. V usage is TRBV4-2 and J usage is TRBJ1-1; no clear D gene. V shed 4 bases and J shed 8 bases, with 11 bases lying between them. The CDR3 is 12 amino acids. CDR1 and CDR2 (germline): LGHNA, YNFKEQ.

In this sample, this clonotype turned up many times. This chain connects TRBV20-1 to TRBJ1-1; D uncertain. Germline V gene sequence: CDR1 DFQATT, CDR2 SNEGSKA (reference sequence). CDR3 size: 11 residues. Written as DNA, the CDR3 is TGCAGCAACAGATTAAACACTGAAGCTTTCTTT. Protein product: CSNRLNTEAFF.

This clonotype appeared many times. This rearrangement joins TRBV7-9 to TRBJ2-1, with D unresolved. The germline gives CDR1 SEHNR, CDR2 FQNEAQ (reference sequence). CDR3 size: 16 residues. V was clipped by 1 base and J by 3 bases, with 13 bases between them. The CDR3 region has the DNA TGTGCCAGCAGCTTAGGGTTCGCGGAACTCTACAATGAGCAGTTCTTC. It codes for CASSLGFAELYNEQFF. Combining the CDR3 with reference TRBV7-9 and TRBJ2-1 gives the whole variable domain DTGVSQNPRHKITKRGQNVTFRCDPISEHNRLYWYRQTLGQGPEFLTYFQNEAQLEKSRLLSDRFSAERPKGSFSTLEIQRTEQGDSAMYLCASSLGFAELYNEQFFGPGTRLTVL.

The sample holds many counts of this clonotype. The V and J genes are TRBV29-1 and TRBJ2-7; D is unresolved. The CDR3 is 12 residues long. In germline, CDR1 is SQVTM, CDR2 ANQGSEA. Trimming removed 3 bases from V and 1 base from J, with 7 bases in between. CDR3 sequence: CSVEARSYEQYF. In nucleotides, the CDR3 is TGCAGCGTTGAGGCCAGATCCTACGAGCAGTACTTC.

This clonotype has ten or more counts. The chain joins TRBV4-3 to TRBJ1-5; D not resolved. Trimming removed 4 bases at V and 3 bases at J, with 13 bases between. The CDR3 contains 15 residues. The germline V gene has CDR1 LGHNA and CDR2 YSLEER. The CDR3 DNA follows: TGCGCCAGCAGCCCCCTTCACGGGAACAATCAGCCCCAGCATTTT. Its translation is CASSPLHGNNQPQHF.

V gene TRBV5-6 combines with J gene TRBJ2-3; D call uncertain. Per germline, CDR1 SGHDT and CDR2 YYEEEE. The CDR3 consists of 14 residues. V shed 2 bases and J shed 3 bases, with 10 bases lying between them. The CDR3 region is CASSFGVRTDTQYF. The CDR3 DNA sequence: TGTGCCAGCAGCTTTGGGGTGAGGACAGATACGCAGTATTTT.

This clonotype has more than one count but fewer than ten. This chain joins TRBV10-3 and TRBJ1-1, with 8 positions matching TRBD1. The CDR3 sequence is 16 residues long. Germline CDR1 is ENHRY and CDR2 is SYGVKD. V lost 4 bases, J lost 2 bases, and 9 bases stayed unmatched. This chain's CDR3 is CAISAIPDRANTEAFF. In DNA form, the CDR3 reads TGTGCCATCAGTGCCATTCCGGACAGGGCAAACACTGAAGCTTTCTTT.

This clonotype was recorded a few times. V is TRBV6-5 and J is TRBJ1-4; D is unclear. CDR1 is MNHEY and CDR2 is SVGAGI in the germline V gene. The V gene lost 4 bases and the J gene lost 8 bases, with 20 bases spanning the gap. The CDR3 sequence is 16 residues long. The DNA of the CDR3 is TGTGCCAGCAGTTCCAAGGGAGGCCTTCTAGGGGAAAAACTGTTTTTT. Translation: CASSSKGGLLGEKLFF.

This clonotype showed up just a few times. The chain has TRBV7-2 and TRBJ2-3; 13 bases fit TRBD2. The germline V gene has CDR1 SGHTA and CDR2 FQGNSA. Germline trimming cut 3 bases from V and 13 bases from J; bases unmatched to any gene: 13. The CDR3 loop spans 16 amino acids. The CDR3 protein is CASSFSALDGTSGKYF. DNA for the CDR3: TGTGCCAGCAGCTTCTCCGCTCTGGACGGGACTAGCGGGAAGTATTTT.

This clonotype was recorded a few times. The rearrangement joins TRBV14 to TRBJ2-5; 9 nucleotides line up with TRBD1. The CDR3 is made up of 15 amino acids. The V gene end was trimmed by 1 base and the J gene end by 5 bases; junction bases not matched to a gene: 5. The germline V gene has CDR1 SGHDN and CDR2 FVKESK. CDR3: CASSQGDREVETQYF. As DNA, the CDR3 is TGTGCCAGCAGCCAAGGGGACAGGGAGGTCGAGACCCAGTACTTC.

The rearrangement uses TRBV12-3 or TRBV12-4 and TRBJ2-7, with TRBD2 identical over 8 bases. The CDR3 loop spans 15 amino acids. Trimming cost V 2 bases and J 5 bases; bases outside gene matches: 8. The CDR3 loop is CASSLSSAGVHEQYF. The CDR3 coding sequence is TGTGCCAGCAGTTTATCTTCAGCGGGAGTCCACGAGCAGTACTTC.

This clonotype was picked up a small number of times. This chain links TRBV7-6 with TRBJ2-7, with 15 bases aligning to TRBD2. The length of the CDR3 is 17 residues. V dropped 5 bases and J dropped 6; count of bases not matched to a gene: 11. Germline V gene data show CDR1 as SGHVS and CDR2 as FNYEAQ. The CDR3 sequence is CASSTLEGLAGGGEQYF. CDR3 in DNA: TGTGCCAGCAGCACATTAGAGGGACTAGCGGGAGGCGGCGAGCAGTACTTC.

This clonotype was observed a few times. V usage is TRBV5-1 and J usage is TRBJ1-2; D gene unclear. V lost 3 bases and J lost 8, with 8 bases in between. Per germline, CDR1 SGHRS and CDR2 YFSETQ. There are 11 residues in the CDR3. As DNA, the CDR3 is TGCGCCAGCAGCTGGGGTGACGGCTACACCTTC. The encoded protein is CASSWGDGYTF.

This clonotype has a handful of counts. This rearrangement joins TRBV4-3 to TRBJ2-5; no reliable D call. Germline V gene data show CDR1 as LGHNA and CDR2 as YSLEER. V was trimmed by 0 bases and J by 5 bases, leaving 16 bases between them. There are 16 residues in the CDR3. For the CDR3, the DNA is TGCGCCAGCAGCCAAGACCCTAATCCGGAAGGGGAGACCCAGTACTTC. This translates into CASSQDPNPEGETQYF.

The table lists this clonotype with a few counts. A read error may explain this, as a much larger clone is one base away. V is TRBV20-1 and J is TRBJ2-1, with D tentatively TRBD2 (5 bases). This CDR3 is built from 14 residues. CDR1 and CDR2 (germline): DFQATT, SNEGSKA (reference sequence). CDR3 sequence: CSANSSSEYSEQFF. The CDR3 DNA is TGCAGTGCTAATAGTAGTAGCGAATACAGTGAGCAGTTCTTC.